This T cell receptor (beta chain) originates from a study of blood T cell repertoires in COVID-19. Overall study: Whether acute or convalescent, the COVID-19 samples came from the United States, Italy and Spain. PBMCs, B-cell-depleted T cells, or T cells provided the cDNA or gDNA that made up the material.

Source study methods: Amplified reference gene primers provided the basis for estimating nucleated cell counts. The assay was immunoSEQ multiplex PCR, and TCRdb's table has in-frame clones only and misses some. V and J calls and clone size are copied from that table; D and trimming were computed from the DNA. Of approximately 88,000 clones listed, 80% were seen once; the top ten hold around 21%. This receptor was taken from a woman older than 75 with acute or convalescent COVID-19. The sample consisted of peripheral blood.

The CDR3 DNA follows: TGTGCCACCAGCACCTCCCGGGACACCGGGGAGCTGTTTTTT. Amino acid sequence: CATSTSRDTGELFF. The chain combines TRBV15 with TRBJ2-2; D gene ambiguous. CDR3 length: 14 amino acids. Trimming stripped 4 bases from V and 3 bases from J, with 9 bases between. In germline, CDR1 is LNHNV, CDR2 YYDKDF (reference sequence). Using reference TRBV15 and TRBJ2-2 for the parts outside the CDR3, the full variable domain is DAMVIQNPRYQVTQFGKPVTLSCSQTLNHNVMYWYQQKSSQAPKLLFHYYDKDFNNEADTPDNFQSRRPNTSFCFLDIRSPGLGDTAMYLCATSTSRDTGELFFGEGSRLTVL.